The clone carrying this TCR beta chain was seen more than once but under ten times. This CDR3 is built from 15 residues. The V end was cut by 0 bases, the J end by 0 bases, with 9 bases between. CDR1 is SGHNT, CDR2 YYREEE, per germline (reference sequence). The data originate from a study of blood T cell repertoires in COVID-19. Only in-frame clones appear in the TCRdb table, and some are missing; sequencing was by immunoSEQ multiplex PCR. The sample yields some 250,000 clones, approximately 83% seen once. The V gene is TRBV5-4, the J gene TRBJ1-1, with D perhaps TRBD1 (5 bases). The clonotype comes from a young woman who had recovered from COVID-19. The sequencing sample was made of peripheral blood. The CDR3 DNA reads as TGTGCCAGCAGCTTGGCGGGGGGAATGAACACTGAAGCTTTCTTT. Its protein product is CASSLAGGMNTEAFF.